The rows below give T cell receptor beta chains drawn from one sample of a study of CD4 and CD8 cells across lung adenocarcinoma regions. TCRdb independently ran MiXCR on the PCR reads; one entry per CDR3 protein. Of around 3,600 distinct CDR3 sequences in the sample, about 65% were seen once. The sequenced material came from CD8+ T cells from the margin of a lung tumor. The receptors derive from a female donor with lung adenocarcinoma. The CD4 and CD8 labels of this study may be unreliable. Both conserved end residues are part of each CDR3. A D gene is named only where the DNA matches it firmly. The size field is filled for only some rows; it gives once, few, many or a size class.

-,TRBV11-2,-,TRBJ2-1,CASSLLGYEQFF,TGTGCCAGCAGCTTACTGGGCTATGAGCAGTTCTTC
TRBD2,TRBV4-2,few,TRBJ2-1,CASSQSLAGVGNEQFF,TGTGCCAGCAGCCAATCACTAGCGGGGGTGGGAAATGAGCAGTTCTTC
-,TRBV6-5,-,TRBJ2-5,CASSYRGQETQYF,TGTGCCAGCAGTTACAGGGGGCAAGAGACCCAGTACTTC
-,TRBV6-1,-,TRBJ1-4,CASAGSVDEKLFF,TGTGCCAGCGCAGGGTCTGTCGATGAAAAACTGTTTTTT
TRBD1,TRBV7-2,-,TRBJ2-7,CASSRDRDYEQYF,TGTGCCAGCAGCCGGGACAGAGACTACGAGCAGTACTTC
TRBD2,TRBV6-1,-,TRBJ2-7,CASSEGLAGNYEQYF,TGTGCCAGCAGTGAAGGGCTAGCGGGAAACTACGAGCAGTACTTC
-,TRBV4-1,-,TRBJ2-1,CASSPESWARRSSYNEQLF,TGCGCCAGCAGCCCCGAGAGTTGGGCCCGCAGGAGCTCCTACAATGAGCAGCTCTTC
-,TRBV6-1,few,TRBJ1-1,CASKSGGHSEAFF,TGTGCCAGCAAGAGCGGGGGGCACTCTGAAGCTTTCTTT
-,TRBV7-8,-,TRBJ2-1,CASSFDGQRHNEQFF,TGTGCCAGCAGCTTTGACGGTCAGCGCCACAATGAGCAGTTCTTC
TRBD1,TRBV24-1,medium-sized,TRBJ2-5,CATSDLRGGDQETQYF,TGTGCCACCAGTGATTTGCGAGGGGGCGACCAAGAGACCCAGTACTTC
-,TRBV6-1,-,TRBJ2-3,CASSEVWAPRTDTQYF,TGTGCCAGCAGTGAAGTCTGGGCTCCCCGCACAGATACGCAGTATTTT
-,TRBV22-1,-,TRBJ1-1,CLGIGRAHPGTRLRSEEHTSF,TGTCTTGGGATCGGAAGAGCACACCCAGGCACGCGGCTCCGATCGGAAGAGCACACGTCTTTT
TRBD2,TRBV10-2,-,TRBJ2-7,CAGSGGLATDTQYF,TGCGCGGGCAGCGGGGGCCTCGCCACAGATACGCAGTACTTC
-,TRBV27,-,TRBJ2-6,CASSPYQGSGANVLTF,TGTGCCAGCAGTCCCTATCAGGGCTCTGGGGCCAACGTCCTGACTTTC
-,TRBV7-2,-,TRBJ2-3,CASSLSAGSTDTQYF,TGTGCCAGCAGCTTGTCGGCTGGGAGCACAGATACGCAGTATTTT
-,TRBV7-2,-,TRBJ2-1,CASSLSSESYNEQFF,TGTGCCAGCAGCTTATCATCAGAATCCTACAATGAGCAGTTCTTC
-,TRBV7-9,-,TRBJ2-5,CASSQEETQYF,TGTGCCAGCAGCCAGGAAGAGACCCAGTACTTC
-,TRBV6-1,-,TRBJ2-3,CASSPWSGSTDTQYF,TGTGCCAGCAGCCCATGGAGCGGGAGCACAGATACGCAGTATTTT
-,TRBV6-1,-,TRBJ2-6,CASTRLTGANVLTF,TGTGCCAGCACTAGGCTCACTGGGGCCAACGTCCTGACTTTC
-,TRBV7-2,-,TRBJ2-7,CASRISGLAYEQYF,TGTGCCAGCAGAATAAGTGGGCTAGCATACGAGCAGTACTTC
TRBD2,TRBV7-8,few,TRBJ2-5,CASSLGVTSGRGETQYF,TGTGCCAGCAGCTTAGGCGTAACCAGCGGGAGAGGAGAGACCCAGTACTTC
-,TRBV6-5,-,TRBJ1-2,CASSYGRGGYTF,TGTGCCAGCAGTTACGGGAGGGGTGGCTACACCTTC
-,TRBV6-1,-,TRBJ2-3,CAGSGGRDTETQYF,TGTGCGGGCAGTGGGGGCCGTGACACAGAGACGCAGTATTTC
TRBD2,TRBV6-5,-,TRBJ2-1,CASSFTRLAGVRDEQFF,TGTGCCAGCAGTTTCACCCGACTAGCGGGAGTTCGGGATGAGCAGTTCTTC
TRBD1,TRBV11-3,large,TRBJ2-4,CASSPGQGDIQYF,TGTGCCAGCAGCCCGGGACAGGGGGACATTCAGTACTTC
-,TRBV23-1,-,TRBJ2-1,CASSQYRQADNEQFF,TGCGCCAGCAGTCAATATCGGCAGGCCGACAATGAGCAGTTCTTC
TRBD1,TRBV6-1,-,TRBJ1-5,CASRGQGGNQPQHF,TGTGCCAGCCGGGGACAGGGAGGCAATCAGCCCCAGCATTTT
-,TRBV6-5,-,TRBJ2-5,CASSSDGGETQYF,TGTGCCAGCAGTTCGGATGGGGGGGAGACCCAGTACTTC
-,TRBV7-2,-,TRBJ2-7,CASSPPANRAGYEQYF,TGTGCCAGCAGCCCCCCAGCAAACAGGGCGGGCTACGAGCAGTACTTC
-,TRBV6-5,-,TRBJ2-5,CASSYSTQGSETQYF,TGTGCCAGCAGTTACTCAACTCAGGGGTCAGAGACCCAGTACTTC
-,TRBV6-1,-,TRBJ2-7,CASSVGQIYEQYF,TGTGCCAGCAGTGTAGGACAGATCTACGAGCAGTACTTC
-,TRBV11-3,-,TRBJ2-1,CASSLEGGAYNEQFF,TGTGCCAGCAGCTTAGAGGGAGGAGCCTACAATGAGCAGTTCTTC
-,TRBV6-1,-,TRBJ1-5,CASSEAQAGHHPQHF,TGTGCCAGCAGTGAAGCTCAGGCAGGCCATCACCCCCAGCATTTT
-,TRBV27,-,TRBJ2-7,CGGSQGDTQYF,TGTGGGGGCAGCCAAGGAGATACGCAGTACTTC